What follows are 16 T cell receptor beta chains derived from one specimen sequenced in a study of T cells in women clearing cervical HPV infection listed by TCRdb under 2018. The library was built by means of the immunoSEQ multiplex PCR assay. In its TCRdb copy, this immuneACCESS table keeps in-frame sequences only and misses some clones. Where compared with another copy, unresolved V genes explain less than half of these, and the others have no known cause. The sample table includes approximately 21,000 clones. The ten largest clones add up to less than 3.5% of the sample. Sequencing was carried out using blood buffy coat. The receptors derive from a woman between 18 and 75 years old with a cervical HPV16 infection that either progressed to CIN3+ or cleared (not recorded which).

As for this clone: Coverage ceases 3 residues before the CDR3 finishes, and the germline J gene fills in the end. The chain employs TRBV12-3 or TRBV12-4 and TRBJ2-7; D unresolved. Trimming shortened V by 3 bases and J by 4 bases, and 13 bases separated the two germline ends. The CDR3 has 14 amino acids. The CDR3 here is CASSFRLSDYEQYF. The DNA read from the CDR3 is TGTGCCAGCAGTTTTAGACTGTCTGATTACGAG.

The CDR3 bases that were read are TGCAGTGCTCCTACTAGCGGGAGGAACAATGAG. Protein: CSAPTSGRNNE. The full CDR3 sequence reads CSAPTSGRNNEQFF. This sequence joins TRBV20-1 and TRBJ2-1; 12 bases are a match to TRBD2. The CDR3 is cut off 3 residues early in the read; its end comes from the germline J gene. The CDR3 has 14 amino acids. Looked up from germline, CDR1 is DFQATT and CDR2 is SNEGSKA (reference sequence). V was pared by 5 bases and J by 5 bases, with 4 bases of the junction left unmatched.

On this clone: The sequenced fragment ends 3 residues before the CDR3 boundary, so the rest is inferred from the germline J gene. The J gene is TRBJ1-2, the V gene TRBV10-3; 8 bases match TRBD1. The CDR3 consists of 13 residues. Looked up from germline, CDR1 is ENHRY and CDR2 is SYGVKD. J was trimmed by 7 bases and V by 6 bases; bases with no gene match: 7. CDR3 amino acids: CAISADREFGYTF. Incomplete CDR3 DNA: TGTGCCATCAGCGCGGACAGGGAGTTTGGC.

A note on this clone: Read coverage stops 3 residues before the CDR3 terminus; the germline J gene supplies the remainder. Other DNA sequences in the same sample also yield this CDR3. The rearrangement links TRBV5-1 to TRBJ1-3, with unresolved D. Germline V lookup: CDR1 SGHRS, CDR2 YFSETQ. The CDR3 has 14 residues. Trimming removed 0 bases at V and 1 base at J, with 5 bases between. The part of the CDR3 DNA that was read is TGCGCCAGCAGCTTGGCCCCTTCTGGAAACACC. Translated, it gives CASSLAPSGNT. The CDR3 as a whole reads CASSLAPSGNTIYF.

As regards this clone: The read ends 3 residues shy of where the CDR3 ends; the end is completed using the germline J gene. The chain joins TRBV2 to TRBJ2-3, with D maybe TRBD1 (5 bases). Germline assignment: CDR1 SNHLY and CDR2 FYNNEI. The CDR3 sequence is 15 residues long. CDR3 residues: CASSEARAWDQPQYF. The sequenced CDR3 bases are TGTGCCAGCAGTGAAGCCAGGGCATGGGATCAGCCG.

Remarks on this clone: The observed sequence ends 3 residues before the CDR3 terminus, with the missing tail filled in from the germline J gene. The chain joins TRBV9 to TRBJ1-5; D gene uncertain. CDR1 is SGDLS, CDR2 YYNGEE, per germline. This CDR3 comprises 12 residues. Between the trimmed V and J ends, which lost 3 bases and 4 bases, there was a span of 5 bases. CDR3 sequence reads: CASSASNQPQHF. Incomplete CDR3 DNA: TGTGCCAGCAGCGCGTCGAATCAGCCC.

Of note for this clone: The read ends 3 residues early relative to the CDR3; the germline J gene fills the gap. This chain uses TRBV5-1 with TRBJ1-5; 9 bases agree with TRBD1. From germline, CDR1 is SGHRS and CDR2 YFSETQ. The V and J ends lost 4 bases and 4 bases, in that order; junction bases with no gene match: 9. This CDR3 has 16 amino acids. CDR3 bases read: TGCGCCAGCAGCCTCTCTCCGACAGGGGGTAATCAGCCC. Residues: CASSLSPTGGNQP. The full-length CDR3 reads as CASSLSPTGGNQPQHF.

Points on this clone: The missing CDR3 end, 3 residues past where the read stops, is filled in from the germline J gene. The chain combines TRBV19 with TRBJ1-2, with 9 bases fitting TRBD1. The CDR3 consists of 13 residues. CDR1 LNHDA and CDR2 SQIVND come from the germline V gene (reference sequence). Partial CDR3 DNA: TGTGCCAGTAGTGCGGGACAGGGAAACGAC. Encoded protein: CASSAGQGND. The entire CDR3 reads CASSAGQGNDYTF.

The CDR3 DNA, read in part, is TGTGCCAGCAGCTTTACAGGGGGGGACTCCTACGAG. This gives the protein CASSFTGGDSYE. The complete CDR3 protein is CASSFTGGDSYEQYF. The rearrangement uses TRBV11-2 and TRBJ2-7; D might be TRBD1 (8 bases). Coverage ceases 3 residues before the CDR3 finishes, and the germline J gene fills in the end. The V gene lost 3 bases and the J gene lost 0 bases, with 12 bases spanning the gap. CDR1 is SGHAT, CDR2 FQNNGV, per germline. CDR3 length equals 15 residues.

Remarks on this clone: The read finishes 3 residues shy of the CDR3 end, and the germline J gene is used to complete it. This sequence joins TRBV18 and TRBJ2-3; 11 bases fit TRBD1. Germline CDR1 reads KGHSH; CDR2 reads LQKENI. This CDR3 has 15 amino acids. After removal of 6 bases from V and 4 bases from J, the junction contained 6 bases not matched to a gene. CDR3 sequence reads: CASSPRTGGADTQYF. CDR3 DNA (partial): TGTGCCAGCTCTCCAAGGACAGGGGGCGCAGATACG.

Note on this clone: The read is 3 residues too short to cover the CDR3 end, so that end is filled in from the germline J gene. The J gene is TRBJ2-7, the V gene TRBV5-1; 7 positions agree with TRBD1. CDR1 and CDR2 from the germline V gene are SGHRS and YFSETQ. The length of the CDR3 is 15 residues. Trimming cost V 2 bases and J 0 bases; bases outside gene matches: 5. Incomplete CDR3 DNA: TGCGCCAGCAGCTTAACAGGGGTCCTCTCCTACGAG. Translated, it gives CASSLTGVLSYE. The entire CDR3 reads CASSLTGVLSYEQYF.

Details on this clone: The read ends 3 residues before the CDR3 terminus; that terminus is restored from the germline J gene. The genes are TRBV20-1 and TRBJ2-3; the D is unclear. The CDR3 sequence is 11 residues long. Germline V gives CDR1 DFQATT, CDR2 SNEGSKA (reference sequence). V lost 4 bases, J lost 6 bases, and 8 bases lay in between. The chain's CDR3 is CSAINWDTQYF. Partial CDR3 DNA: TGCAGTGCTATAAACTGGGATACG.

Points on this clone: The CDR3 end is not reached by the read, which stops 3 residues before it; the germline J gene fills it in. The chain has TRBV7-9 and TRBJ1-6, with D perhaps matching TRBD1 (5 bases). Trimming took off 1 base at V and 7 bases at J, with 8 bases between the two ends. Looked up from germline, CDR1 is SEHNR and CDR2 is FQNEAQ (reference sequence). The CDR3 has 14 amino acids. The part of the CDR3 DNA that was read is TGTGCCAGCAGCTTAGTCAGGGAAAATTCACCC. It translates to CASSLVRENSP. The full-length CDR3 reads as CASSLVRENSPLHF.

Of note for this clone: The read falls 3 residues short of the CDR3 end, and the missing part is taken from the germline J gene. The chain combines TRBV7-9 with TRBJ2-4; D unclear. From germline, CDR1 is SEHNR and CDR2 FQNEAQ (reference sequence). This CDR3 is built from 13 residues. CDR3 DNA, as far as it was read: TGTGCCAGCAGCCCCCAAACAAGTTATGGT. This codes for CASSPQTSYG. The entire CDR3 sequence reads CASSPQTSYGQYF.

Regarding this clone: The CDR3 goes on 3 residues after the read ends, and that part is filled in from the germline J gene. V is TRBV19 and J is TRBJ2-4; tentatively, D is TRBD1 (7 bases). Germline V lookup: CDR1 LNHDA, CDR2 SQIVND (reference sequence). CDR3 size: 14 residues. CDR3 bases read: TGTGCCAGTAGTATTGCGGGACAGAACTATGGT. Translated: CASSIAGQNYG. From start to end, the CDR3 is CASSIAGQNYGQYF.

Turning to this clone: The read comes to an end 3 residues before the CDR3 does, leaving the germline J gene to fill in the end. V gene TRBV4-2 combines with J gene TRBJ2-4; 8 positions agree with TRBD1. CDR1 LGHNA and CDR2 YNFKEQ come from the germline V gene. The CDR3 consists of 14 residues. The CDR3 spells CASSKPAGGHGQYF. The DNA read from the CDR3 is TGTGCCAGCAGCAAACCGGCAGGGGGCCATGGT.